This TCR beta chain was sequenced during a study of blood T cell repertoires in COVID-19. Overall study context: Specimens from acute and convalescent COVID-19 originated in the United States, Italy and Spain.

This clone appeared once. J lost 0 bases, V lost 1 base, and 1 base had no gene match. CDR3 length: 16 amino acids. Germline lookup yields CDR1 MNHEY and CDR2 SVGAGI. Data came from immunoSEQ multiplex PCR; TCRdb stores just in-frame clones and leaves some out. Of roughly 130,000 clones listed, roughly 80% were seen once; the top ten hold 9.5% to 15%. V is TRBV6-5 and J is TRBJ2-2; TRBD1 matches 8 bases. The sequence was collected from an older woman with acute or convalescent COVID-19. The sample consisted of peripheral blood. The CDR3 here is CASSYFRGPNTGELFF. CDR3 nucleotide sequence: TGTGCCAGCAGTTACTTCAGGGGGCCGAACACCGGGGAGCTGTTTTTT.